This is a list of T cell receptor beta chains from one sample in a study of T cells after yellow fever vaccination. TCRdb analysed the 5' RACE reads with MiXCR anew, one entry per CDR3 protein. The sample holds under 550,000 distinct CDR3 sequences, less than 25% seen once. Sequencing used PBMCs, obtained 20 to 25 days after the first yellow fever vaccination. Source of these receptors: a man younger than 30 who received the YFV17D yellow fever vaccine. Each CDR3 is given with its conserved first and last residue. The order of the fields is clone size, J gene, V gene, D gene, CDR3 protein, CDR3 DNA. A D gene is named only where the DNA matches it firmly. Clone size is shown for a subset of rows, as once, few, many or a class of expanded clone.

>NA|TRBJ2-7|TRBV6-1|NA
CASSLILGPTYEQYF
TGTGCCAGCAGTCTAATACTAGGGCCCACCTACGAGCAGTACTTC
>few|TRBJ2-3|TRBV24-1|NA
CATSETQNSPDTQYF
TGTGCCACCAGTGAGACACAGAATAGTCCTGATACGCAGTATTTT
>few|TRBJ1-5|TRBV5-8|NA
CASSLPGRDQPQHF
TGTGCCAGCAGCTTGCCGGGCCGGGATCAGCCCCAGCATTTT
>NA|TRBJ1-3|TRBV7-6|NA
CASSLGRWGGKNTIYF
TGTGCCAGCAGCTTAGGCCGTTGGGGGGGCAAAAACACCATATATTTT
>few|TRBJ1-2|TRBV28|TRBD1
CASSSKMTGTYGYTF
TGTGCCAGCAGTTCCAAGATGACAGGGACCTATGGCTACACCTTC
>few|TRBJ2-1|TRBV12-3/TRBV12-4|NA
CASSPGGGEQFF
TGTGCCAGCAGTCCAGGGGGGGGCGAGCAGTTCTTC
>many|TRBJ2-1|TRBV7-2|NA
CASSFGLRGAGADEQFF
TGTGCCAGCAGCTTCGGGTTAAGGGGGGCAGGGGCCGATGAGCAGTTCTTC
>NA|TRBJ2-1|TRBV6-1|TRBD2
CASSRRTSLVGEQFF
TGTGCCAGCAGTCGACGGACTAGCTTAGTCGGTGAGCAGTTCTTC
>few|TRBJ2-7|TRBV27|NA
CASSVQGSGEQYF
TGTGCCAGCAGCGTACAGGGATCCGGCGAGCAGTACTTC
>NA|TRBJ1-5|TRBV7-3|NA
CASSLIGGVGQPQHF
TGTGCCAGCAGCTTAATAGGGGGGGTCGGGCAGCCCCAGCATTTT
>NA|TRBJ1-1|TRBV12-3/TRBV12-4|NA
CASAAPHTEAFF
TGTGCCAGCGCCGCTCCCCACACTGAAGCTTTCTTT
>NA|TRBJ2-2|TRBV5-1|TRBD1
CASSFRLTGLNTGELFF
TGCGCCAGCAGCTTTCGGCTGACAGGGTTGAACACCGGGGAGCTGTTTTTT
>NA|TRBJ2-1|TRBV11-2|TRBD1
CASSLSRRPRGPYNEQFF
TGTGCCAGCAGCTTATCACGTCGGCCCAGGGGGCCTTACAATGAGCAGTTCTTC
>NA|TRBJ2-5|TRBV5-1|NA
CASSLIFGPRYQETQYF
TGCGCCAGCAGCTTGATTTTTGGTCCCCGGTACCAAGAGACCCAGTACTTC
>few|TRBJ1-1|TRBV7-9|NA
CASRPPPRGGTEAFF
TGTGCCAGCAGGCCGCCCCCGAGGGGAGGGACTGAAGCTTTCTTT
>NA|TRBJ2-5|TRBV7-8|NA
CASRPVYQETQYF
TGTGCCAGCCGCCCAGTGTACCAAGAGACCCAGTACTTC
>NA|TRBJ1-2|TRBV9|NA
CASSVEGNIGEGGYGYTF
TGTGCCAGCAGCGTAGAGGGTAACATAGGGGAGGGCGGCTATGGCTACACCTTC
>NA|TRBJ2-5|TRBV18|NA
CASSWGPGRWTQYF
TGTGCCAGCTCATGGGGACCGGGCCGGTGGACCCAGTACTTC
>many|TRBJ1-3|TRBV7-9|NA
CASRRQVVKGGNTIYF
TGTGCCAGCAGGCGACAGGTGGTAAAGGGAGGAAACACCATATATTTT
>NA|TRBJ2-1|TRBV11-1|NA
CASSFLLIGRPSTNEQFF
TGTGCCAGCAGCTTTCTCCTAATCGGGCGGCCAAGTACCAATGAGCAGTTCTTC
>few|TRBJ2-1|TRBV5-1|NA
CASSLAVGYNEQFF
TGCGCCAGCAGCTTGGCTGTCGGATACAATGAGCAGTTCTTC
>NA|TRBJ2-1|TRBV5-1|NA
CASSFDSVTSYNEQFF
TGCGCCAGCAGCTTCGACAGTGTTACCTCCTACAATGAGCAGTTCTTC
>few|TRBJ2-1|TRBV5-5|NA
CASSLGPGVSNEQFF
TGTGCCAGCAGCTTGGGGCCAGGGGTCTCCAATGAGCAGTTCTTC
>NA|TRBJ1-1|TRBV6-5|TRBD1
CASSYAVWTGVDTEAFF
TGTGCCAGCAGTTACGCGGTGTGGACAGGGGTCGACACTGAAGCTTTCTTT
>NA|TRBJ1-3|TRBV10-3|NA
CAISEPGTRGNTIYF
TGTGCCATCAGTGAACCCGGAACTCGGGGAAACACCATATATTTT
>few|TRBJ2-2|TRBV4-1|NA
CASSQEGNAGELFF
TGCGCCAGCAGCCAAGAGGGGAACGCCGGGGAGCTGTTTTTT
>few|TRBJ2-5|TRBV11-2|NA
CASSSSLGGATQYF
TGTGCCAGCAGCTCGTCCCTTGGGGGAGCGACCCAGTACTTC
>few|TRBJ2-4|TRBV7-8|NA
CATMGDPLAAKNIQYF
TGTGCCACCATGGGGGACCCCTTGGCAGCCAAAAACATTCAGTACTTC
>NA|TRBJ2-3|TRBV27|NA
CASGPLADTQYF
TGTGCCAGCGGCCCCTTAGCAGATACGCAGTATTTT
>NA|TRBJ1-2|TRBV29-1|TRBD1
CSGGQGPMSYTF
TGCAGCGGCGGACAGGGGCCTATGTCCTACACCTTC
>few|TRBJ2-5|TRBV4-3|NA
CASSLTGPGETQYF
TGCGCCAGCAGCCTAACCGGGCCGGGGGAGACCCAGTACTTC
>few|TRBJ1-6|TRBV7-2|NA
CASSNNRDSPLHF
TGTGCCAGCAGCAATAACAGGGATTCACCCCTCCACTTT
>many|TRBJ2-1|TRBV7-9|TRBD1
CASSLPGQGTGKQFF
TGTGCCAGCAGCTTACCCGGACAGGGGACGGGGAAGCAGTTCTTC
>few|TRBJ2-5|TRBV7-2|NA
CASSLMRGQETQYF
TGTGCCAGCAGCCTCATGAGGGGGCAAGAGACCCAGTACTTC
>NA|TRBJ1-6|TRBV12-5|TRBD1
CARRIRDSVFHF
TGTGCTAGGCGAATCCGGGACAGCGTTTTCCACTTT
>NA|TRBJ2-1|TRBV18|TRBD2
CASSPRRRGGINEQFF
TGTGCCAGCTCACCACGACGGCGGGGGGGCATCAATGAGCAGTTCTTC
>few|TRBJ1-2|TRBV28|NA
CASSLPQISTEYGYTF
TGTGCCAGCAGTTTACCCCAAATATCGACGGAATATGGCTACACCTTC
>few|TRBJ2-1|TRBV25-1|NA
CASSGTRGNEQFF
TGTGCCAGCAGTGGAACCCGAGGGAATGAGCAGTTCTTC
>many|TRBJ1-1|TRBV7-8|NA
CASSLGGSEAFF
TGTGCCAGCAGCTTAGGCGGCAGTGAAGCTTTCTTT
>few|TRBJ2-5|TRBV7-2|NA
CASSPGRSGAETQYF
TGTGCCAGCAGCCCGGGACGATCGGGAGCAGAGACCCAGTACTTC
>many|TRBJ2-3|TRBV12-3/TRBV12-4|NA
CASNPGPAETDTQYF
TGTGCCAGCAACCCGGGGCCAGCGGAGACAGATACGCAGTATTTT
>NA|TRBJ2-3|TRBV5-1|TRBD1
CASSTRDSYTDTQYF
TGCGCCAGCAGCACCCGGGACAGCTACACAGATACGCAGTATTTT
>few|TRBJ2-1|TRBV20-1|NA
CSARDSKNNEQFF
TGCAGTGCTAGGGACAGCAAAAACAATGAGCAGTTCTTC
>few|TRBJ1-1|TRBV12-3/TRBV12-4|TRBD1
CASSLRQGFNTEAFF
TGTGCCAGCAGTTTGAGACAGGGGTTCAACACTGAAGCTTTCTTT
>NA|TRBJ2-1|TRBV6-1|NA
CAITRDFSYNEQFF
TGTGCCATAACAAGAGACTTCTCCTACAATGAGCAGTTCTTC
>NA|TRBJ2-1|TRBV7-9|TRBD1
CASSWTGIYNEQFF
TGTGCCAGCAGCTGGACAGGGATTTACAATGAGCAGTTCTTC
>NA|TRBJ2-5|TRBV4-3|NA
CASSQESQETQYF
TGCGCCAGCAGCCAAGAGAGTCAAGAGACCCAGTACTTC
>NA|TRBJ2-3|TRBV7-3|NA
CASSLMGGAGTDTQYF
TGTGCCAGCAGCTTAATGGGGGGCGCCGGCACAGATACGCAGTATTTT
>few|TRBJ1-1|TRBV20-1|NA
CSARDPARSTEAFF
TGCAGTGCTAGAGACCCGGCCAGGTCCACTGAAGCTTTCTTT
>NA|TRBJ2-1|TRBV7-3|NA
CASSSEQGYEQFF
TGTGCCAGCAGCAGTGAACAGGGTTATGAGCAGTTCTTC
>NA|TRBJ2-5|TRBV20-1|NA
CSARDSGTGETQYF
TGCAGTGCTAGAGATTCGGGGACCGGAGAGACCCAGTACTTC